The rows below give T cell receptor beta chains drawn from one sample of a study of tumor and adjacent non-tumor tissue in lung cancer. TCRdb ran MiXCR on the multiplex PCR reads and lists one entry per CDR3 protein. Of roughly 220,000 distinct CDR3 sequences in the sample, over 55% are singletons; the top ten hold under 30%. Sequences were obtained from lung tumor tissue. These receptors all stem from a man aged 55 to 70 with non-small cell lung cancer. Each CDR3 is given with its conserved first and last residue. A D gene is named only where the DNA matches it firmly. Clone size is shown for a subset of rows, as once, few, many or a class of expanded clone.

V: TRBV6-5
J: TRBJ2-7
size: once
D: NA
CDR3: CASSYTPLGPYERYF
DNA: TGTGCCAGCAGTTACACCCCCCTGGGGCCCTACGAGCGGTACTTC

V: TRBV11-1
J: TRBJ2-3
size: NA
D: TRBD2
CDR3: CASSSIAGVTDTQYF
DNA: TGTGCCAGCAGCTCCATAGCGGGGGTCACGGATACGCAGTATTTT

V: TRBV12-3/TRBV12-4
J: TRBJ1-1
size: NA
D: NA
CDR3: CASSGGPTANTEAFF
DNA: TGTGCCAGCAGTGGGGGTCCGACAGCGAACACTGAAGCTTTCTTT

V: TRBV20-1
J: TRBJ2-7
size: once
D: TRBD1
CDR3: CSARAENNRGSSYEQCF
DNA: TGCAGTGCTAGAGCAGAAAATAACAGGGGCAGCTCCTACGAGCAGTGCTTC

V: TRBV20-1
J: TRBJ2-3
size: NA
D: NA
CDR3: CSAPFMPSTDTKYF
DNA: TGCAGTGCTCCTTTCATGCCTAGCACAGATACGAAGTATTTT

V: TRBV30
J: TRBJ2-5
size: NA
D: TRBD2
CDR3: CAWSRRPAGAQQETQYF
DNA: TGTGCCTGGAGTCGACGACCAGCGGGGGCGCAACAAGAGACCCAGTACTTC

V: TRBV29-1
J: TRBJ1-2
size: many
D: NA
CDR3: CSVGTNPNYGYTF
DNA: TGCAGCGTTGGGACGAATCCAAACTATGGCTACACCTTC

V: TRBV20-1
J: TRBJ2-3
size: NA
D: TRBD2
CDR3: CSAICLAGGSTSTGTQYF
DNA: TGCAGTGCTATATGTTTAGCGGGGGGCTCAACTAGCACAGGTACGCAGTATTTT

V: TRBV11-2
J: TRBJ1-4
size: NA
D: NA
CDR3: CARSLDPFGGQKLFF
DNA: TGTGCCAGAAGCTTAGACCCTTTCGGGGGTCAAAAACTGTTTTTT

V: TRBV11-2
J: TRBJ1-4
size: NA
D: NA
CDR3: CACSLAGINEKLFF
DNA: TGTGCCTGCAGCTTAGCAGGGATTAATGAAAAACTGTTTTTT

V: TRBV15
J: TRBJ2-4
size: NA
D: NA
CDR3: CATSSLPGRLAKNIQYF
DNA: TGTGCCACCAGCAGCCTGCCTGGACGTCTAGCCAAAAACATTCAGTACTTC

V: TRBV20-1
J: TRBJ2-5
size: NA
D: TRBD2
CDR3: CSARGLAGRTQHF
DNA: TGCAGTGCTAGAGGACTAGCGGGTAGGACCCAGCACTTC

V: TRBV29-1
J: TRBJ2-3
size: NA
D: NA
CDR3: CSVDPGNTDTQYF
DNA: TGCAGCGTTGATCCGGGGAACACAGATACGCAGTATTTT

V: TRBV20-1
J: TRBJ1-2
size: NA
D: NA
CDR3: CSARNQGPQKVYGYTF
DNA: TGCAGTGCTAGAAATCAGGGACCACAGAAAGTTTATGGCTACACCTTC

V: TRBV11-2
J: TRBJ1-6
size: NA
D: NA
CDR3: CASSFGVGNSSLHF
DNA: NA

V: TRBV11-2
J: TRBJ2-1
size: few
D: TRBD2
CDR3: CASSLEASGRALPFF
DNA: TGTGCCAGCAGCTTAGAGGCTAGCGGGAGGGCCCTCCCGTTCTTC

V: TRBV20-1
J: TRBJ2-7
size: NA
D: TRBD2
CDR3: CSARDYIPGLATYEQYF
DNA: TGCAGTGCTAGAGACTACATACCGGGACTAGCGACCTACGAGCAGTACTTC

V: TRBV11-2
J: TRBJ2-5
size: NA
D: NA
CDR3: CTSSLDQTGRETQYF
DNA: TGTACCAGCAGTTTGGACCAGACCGGGCGGGAGACCCAGTACTTC

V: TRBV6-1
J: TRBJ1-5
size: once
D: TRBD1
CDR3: CASSVGPWTGYSNQSQHF
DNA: TGTGCCAGCAGTGTCGGTCCCTGGACAGGGTATAGCAATCAGTCCCAGCATTTT

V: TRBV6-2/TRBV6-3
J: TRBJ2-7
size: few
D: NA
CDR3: CASSRRVEQYF
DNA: TGTGCCAGCAGTCGAAGGGTAGAGCAGTACTTC

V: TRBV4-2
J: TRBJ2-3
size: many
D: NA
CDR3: CASSQARDSNTDTQYF
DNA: TGTGCCAGCAGCCAGGCTCGGGACTCAAACACAGATACGCAGTATTTT

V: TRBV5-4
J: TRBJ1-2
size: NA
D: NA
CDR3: CASSLDKYGYTF
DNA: TGTGCCAGCAGCTTGGATAAATATGGGTACACCTTC

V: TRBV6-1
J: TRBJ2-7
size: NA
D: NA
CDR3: CANSFLAFSYEQYF
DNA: TGTGCCAACAGTTTCCTAGCCTTCTCCTATGAGCAGTACTTC

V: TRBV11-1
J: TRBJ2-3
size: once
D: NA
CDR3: CVSSLGRVGGDTQYF
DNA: TGTGTCAGCAGCTTGGGAAGGGTCGGTGGAGATACGCAGTATTTT

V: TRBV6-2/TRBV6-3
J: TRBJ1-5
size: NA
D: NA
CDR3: CASSPLGPDSNQPQHF
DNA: TGTGCCAGCAGTCCCTTGGGGCCCGACAGCAATCAGCCCCAGCATTTT

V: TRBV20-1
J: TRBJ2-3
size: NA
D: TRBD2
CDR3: CSATGLAGGRGIDTQYF
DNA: TGCAGTGCTACGGGACTAGCGGGAGGTCGGGGCATAGATACGCAGTATTTT

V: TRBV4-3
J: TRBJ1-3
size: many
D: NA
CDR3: CASSWLSGNTIYF
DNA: TGCGCCAGCAGCTGGCTCTCTGGAAACACCATATATTTT

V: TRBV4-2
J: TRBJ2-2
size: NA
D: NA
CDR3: CARSLRRGNTGELFF
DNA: TGTGCCAGAAGCTTACGGCGAGGTAACACCGGGGAGCTGTTTTTT

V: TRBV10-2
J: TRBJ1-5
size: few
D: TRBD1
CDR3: CASRRTGNSDQPQHF
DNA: TGCGCCAGCAGGAGGACAGGGAATAGCGATCAGCCCCAGCATTTT

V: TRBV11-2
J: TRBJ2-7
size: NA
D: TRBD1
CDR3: CASSPSTGPSYEYYF
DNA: TGTGCCAGTAGCCCGTCGACAGGGCCCTCCTACGAGTACTACTTC

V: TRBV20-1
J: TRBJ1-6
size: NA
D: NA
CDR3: CSARVPPGVNSPLHF
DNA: TGCAGTGCTAGGGTCCCGCCAGGGGTGAATTCACCCCTCCACTTT

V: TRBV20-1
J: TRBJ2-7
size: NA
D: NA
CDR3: CSAPSFDYEQYF
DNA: TGTAGTGCTCCCAGCTTCGACTACGAGCAGTACTTC

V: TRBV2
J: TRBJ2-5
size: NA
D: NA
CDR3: CASSGNRGETQYF
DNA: TGTGCCAGCAGTGGGAACAGAGGAGAGACCCAGTACTTC

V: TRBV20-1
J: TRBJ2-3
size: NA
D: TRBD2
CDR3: CSALLAGVNTQYF
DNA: TGTAGTGCTTTACTAGCGGGAGTAAATACGCAGTATTTT

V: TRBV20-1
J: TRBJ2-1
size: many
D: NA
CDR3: CSALDIYNEQFF
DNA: TGCAGTGCCTTGGACATATACAATGAGCAGTTCTTC

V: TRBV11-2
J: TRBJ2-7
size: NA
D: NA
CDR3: CASSVMHSSYEQYF
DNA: TGTGCCAGCAGCGTAATGCATAGCTCCTACGAGCAGTACTTC

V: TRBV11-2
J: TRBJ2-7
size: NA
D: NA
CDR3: CASSLDRSHLGQYF
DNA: TGTGCCAGCAGCTTAGATCGAAGTCACCTGGGGCAATACTTC

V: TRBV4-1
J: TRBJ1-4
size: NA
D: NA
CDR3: CASCQGQGTTNEKLFF
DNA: TGCGCCAGCTGCCAAGGGCAAGGAACAACTAATGAAAAACTGTTTTTT

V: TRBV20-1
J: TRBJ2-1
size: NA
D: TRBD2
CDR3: CSATQSSGSNNEQIF
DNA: TGCAGTGCTACCCAGTCTAGCGGGAGCAACAATGAGCAGATCTTC

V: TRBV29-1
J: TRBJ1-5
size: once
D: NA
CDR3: CSVRHSKNQPQHF
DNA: TGCAGCGTTAGACATTCTAAGAATCAGCCCCAGCATTTT

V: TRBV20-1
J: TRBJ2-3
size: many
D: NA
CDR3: CSASRPGVHTDTQYF
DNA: TGCAGTGCTAGCCGGCCGGGAGTCCACACAGATACGCAGTATTTT

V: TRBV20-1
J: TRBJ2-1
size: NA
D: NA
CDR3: CSARPPGRAGTEQFF
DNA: TGCAGTGCTAGACCACCGGGGCGGGCCGGGACAGAGCAGTTCTTC

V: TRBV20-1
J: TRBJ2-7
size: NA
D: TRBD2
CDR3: CSARELADTLSYEHYF
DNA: TGCAGTGCTAGGGAGCTAGCGGACACCCTCTCCTACGAGCACTACTTC

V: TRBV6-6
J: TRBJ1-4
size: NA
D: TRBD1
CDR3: CTSSGQGALSNEKLFF
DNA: TGTACCAGCTCGGGGCAGGGGGCTTTATCGAATGAAAAACTGTTTTTT

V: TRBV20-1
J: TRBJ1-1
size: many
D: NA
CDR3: CSARDLRRANTEAFF
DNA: TGCAGTGCTAGAGATCTGCGCAGGGCAAACACTGAAGCTTTCTTT